This entry lists 18 T cell receptor beta chains sequenced from one sample in a study of PD-L1 blockade in urothelial cancer. Libraries were prepared by immunoSEQ multiplex PCR; TCRdb keeps only in-frame clonotypes and omits some of them. Seen here are about 29,000 clones, around 80% observed once, and the top ten hold about 2.7%. Stated time point: peripheral blood 6 weeks after treatment start. The starting material was PBMCs, obtained around atezolizumab (anti-PD-L1) treatment. The receptors come from a man aged 65-85 years with urothelial cancer.

CDR3 sequence (DNA): TGTGCCAGCAGTGAAGGGACTAGCGGGAGTTTTGGTACGCAGTATTTT. It translates to CASSEGTSGSFGTQYF. This chain links TRBV6-1 with TRBJ2-3, with 13 bases matching TRBD2. The V gene's germline CDR1 is MNHNS and CDR2 SASEGT. The CDR3 length is 16 residues. Unmatched junction bases numbered 6, after V lost 1 base and J lost 8 bases.

The chain is built from TRBV4-3 and TRBJ2-1, with 10 bases lining up with TRBD1. The CDR3 spans 16 residues. V dropped 0 bases and J dropped 8; count of bases not matched to a gene: 7. The germline gives CDR1 LGHNA, CDR2 YSLEER. The CDR3 DNA sequence: TGCGCCAGCAGCCAAGATGTGCGGACAGGGGGTCATGAGCAGTTCTTC. It codes for CASSQDVRTGGHEQFF.

V usage is TRBV29-1 and J usage is TRBJ2-7; D is ambiguous. The ends were cut back, 6 bases at V and 3 bases at J, with 9 bases in the middle. This CDR3 region has 11 residues. Per germline, CDR1 SQVTM and CDR2 ANQGSEA. The CDR3 reads CSVLHGYEQYF. The CDR3 DNA reads TGCAGCGTCTTGCACGGCTACGAGCAGTACTTC.

V gene TRBV5-5 combines with J gene TRBJ2-1; the match to TRBD2 covers 10 bases. Germline-derived CDR1 and CDR2 are SGHKS and YYEKEE (reference sequence). Trimming at V came to 2 bases and at J to 6 bases, leaving 2 bases not matched to a gene. This CDR3 is 14 amino acids long. The CDR3 DNA follows: TGTGCCAGCAGCTTTAGGACTAGCGGCAATGAGCAGTTCTTC. Translation: CASSFRTSGNEQFF.

The chain uses TRBV7-2 and TRBJ1-1; 12 nucleotides line up with TRBD1. Germline CDR1 and CDR2: SGHTA and FQGNSA. The V segment lost 5 bases and the J segment 5 bases; nucleotides outside the gene matches: 15. The CDR3 has 18 amino acids. The CDR3 nucleotides are TGTGCCAGCAGCCGCCCCCGGGACAGGGGGCATATAACGACTGAAGCTTTCTTT. Encoded protein: CASSRPRDRGHITTEAFF.

The rearrangement joins TRBV11-1 to TRBJ2-1; tentatively, D is TRBD1 (7 bases). The germline gives CDR1 SGHAT, CDR2 FQDESV (reference sequence). The length of the CDR3 is 16 residues. V was cut by 5 bases and J by 2 bases, with 16 bases left in between. The chain's CDR3 is CASSKDAGGPYNEQFF. The DNA for the CDR3 is TGTGCCAGCAGCAAGGATGCAGGGGGGCCCTACAATGAGCAGTTCTTC. Drawing the rest from reference TRBV11-1 and TRBJ2-1, the complete variable domain is EAEVAQSPRYKITEKSQAVAFWCDPISGHATLYWYRQILGQGPELLVQFQDESVVDDSQLPKDRFSAERLKGVDSTLKIQPAELGDSAMYLCASSKDAGGPYNEQFFGPGTRLTVL.

The sample holds a few counts of this clone. For the CDR3, the DNA is TGTGCTGCGGGGGGAGGGATCTCCTACGAGCAGTACTTC. Translating gives CAAGGGISYEQYF. The chain joins TRBV28 to TRBJ2-7; 8 nucleotides line up with TRBD2. There are 13 residues in the CDR3. The germline V gene encodes CDR1 MDHEN and CDR2 SYDVKM. The variable domain in full, completed from reference TRBV28 and TRBJ2-7, reads DVKVTQSSRYLVKRTGEKVFLECVQDMDHENMFWYRQDPGLGLRLIYFSYDVKMKEKGDIPEGYSVSREKKERFSLILESASTNQTSMYLCAAGGGISYEQYFGPGTRLTVT.

The chain links TRBV6-1 to TRBJ1-3, with 8 bases lining up with TRBD1. Germline CDR1 and CDR2: MNHNS and SASEGT. J was trimmed by 4 bases and V by 7 bases; bases with no gene match: 9. This CDR3 comprises 15 residues. CDR3 loop: CASKNQGADGNTIYF. The CDR3 DNA is TGTGCCAGCAAAAACCAGGGGGCTGACGGAAACACCATATATTTT.

The rearrangement uses TRBV9 and TRBJ1-1; D is perhaps TRBD1 (6 bases). Trimming left V 0 bases short and J 4 bases short, with 7 bases between. This CDR3 has 13 residues. Germline lookup yields CDR1 SGDLS and CDR2 YYNGEE. The CDR3 region is CASSVETGTEAFF. The CDR3 DNA sequence: TGTGCCAGCAGCGTAGAGACAGGCACTGAAGCTTTCTTT.

The CDR3 sequence: CASSPGGRNTDTQYF. The CDR3 DNA reads TGTGCCAGCAGCCCCGGGGGGAGGAACACAGATACGCAGTATTTT. The chain is built from TRBV6-6 and TRBJ2-3; 7 bases are a match to TRBD2. CDR3 length equals 15 residues. The germline V gene encodes CDR1 MNHNY and CDR2 SVGAGI (reference sequence). V was pared by 6 bases and J by 2 bases, with 8 bases of the junction left unmatched.

The chain links TRBV27 to TRBJ1-5; tentatively, D is TRBD1 (5 bases). V was trimmed by 10 bases and J by 4 bases, leaving 20 bases between them. Germline V CDR1 and CDR2: MNHEY, SMNVEV (reference sequence). CDR3 length: 15 residues. DNA for the CDR3: TGTGCCACCGCCCCGGACAAACGACTTAATCAGCCCCAGCATTTT. Translating it yields CATAPDKRLNQPQHF.

The chain uses TRBV2 and TRBJ2-1; 9 bases are shared with TRBD2. CDR3 length: 15 amino acids. CDR1 SNHLY and CDR2 FYNNEI come from the germline V gene. The V segment lost 2 bases and the J segment 7 bases; nucleotides outside the gene matches: 6. CDR3 nucleotides: TGTGCCAGCAGTGAAATTAGCGGGGGTGGAAATGAGCAGTTCTTC. Its protein product is CASSEISGGGNEQFF. Full variable domain (outside the CDR3, taken from reference TRBV2 and TRBJ2-1): EPEVTQTPSHQVTQMGQEVILRCVPISNHLYFYWYRQILGQKVEFLVSFYNNEISEKSEIFDDQFSVERPDGSNFTLKIRSTKLEDSAMYFCASSEISGGGNEQFFGPGTRLTVL.

The chain combines TRBV29-1 with TRBJ2-5; weak D call: TRBD1 (6 bases). Between the trimmed V and J ends, which lost 6 bases and 1 base, there was a span of 15 bases. Germline V gene sequence: CDR1 SQVTM, CDR2 ANQGSEA. This CDR3 is 14 amino acids long. This CDR3 is CSVSAGQTQETQYF. The CDR3 nucleotides read TGCAGCGTCTCAGCAGGACAGACCCAAGAGACCCAGTACTTC.

The V call is TRBV5-8, the J call TRBJ2-7; possibly TRBD1 for D (5 bases). The CDR3 is 14 amino acids. CDR1 and CDR2 (germline): SGHTS, YDEGEE. V was cut by 4 bases and J by 3 bases, with 14 bases left in between. Here the CDR3 DNA reads TGTGCCAGCAGCACACCGGCTCAGGGCTACGAGCAGTACTTC. Its protein is CASSTPAQGYEQYF.

The chain couples TRBV21-1 to TRBJ2-3; the D call of TRBD1 is as the table states it, not checked on the DNA. TRBV21-1 corresponds to a pseudogene. The CDR3 covers 14 residues. The CDR3 DNA reads as TGTGCCAGCAGGCCGGGACAGTTAACAGATACGCAGTATTTT. It is translated as CASRPGQLTDTQYF.

The DNA of the CDR3 is TGCAGCGTTTTAGGGGACAGGGCCGGGGATACAGATACGCAGTATTTT. Its translation is CSVLGDRAGDTDTQYF. The V and J genes are TRBV29-1 and TRBJ2-3; the match to TRBD1 covers 9 bases. J was trimmed by 3 bases and V by 5 bases; bases with no gene match: 12. The CDR3 runs 16 residues. CDR1 and CDR2 (germline): SQVTM, ANQGSEA.

The rearrangement uses TRBV25-1 and TRBJ2-2; 8 bases are shared with TRBD1. This CDR3 comprises 15 residues. Germline CDR1 MGHDK, CDR2 SYGVNS. Trimming removed 4 bases from V and 7 bases from J; junction bases left unmatched: 8. The CDR3 DNA sequence: TGTGCCAGCAGTGGGACAGGGATTCTTATCGGGGAGCTGTTTTTT. It is translated as CASSGTGILIGELFF.

CDR3 protein: CASSSRQGIADTQYF. In DNA, the CDR3 is TGTGCCAGCAGCTCACGACAGGGGATTGCAGATACGCAGTATTTT. The chain links TRBV7-9 to TRBJ2-3; 8 bases fit TRBD1. This CDR3 comprises 15 residues. V lost 4 bases to trimming and J lost 4 bases; unmatched junction nucleotides: 7. Germline V CDR1 and CDR2: SEHNR, FQNEAQ (reference sequence).